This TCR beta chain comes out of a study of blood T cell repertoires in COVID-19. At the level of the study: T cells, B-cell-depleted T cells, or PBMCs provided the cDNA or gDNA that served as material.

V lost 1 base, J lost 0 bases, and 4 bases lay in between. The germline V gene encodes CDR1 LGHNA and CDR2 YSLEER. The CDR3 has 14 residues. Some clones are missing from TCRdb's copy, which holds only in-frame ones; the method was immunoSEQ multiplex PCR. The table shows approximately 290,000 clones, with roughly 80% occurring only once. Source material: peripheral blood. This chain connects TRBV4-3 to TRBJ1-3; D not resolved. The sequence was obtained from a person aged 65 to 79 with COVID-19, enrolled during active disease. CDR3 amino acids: CASSQGHSGNTIYF. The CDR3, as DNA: TGCGCCAGCAGCCAAGGTCACTCTGGAAACACCATATATTTT.